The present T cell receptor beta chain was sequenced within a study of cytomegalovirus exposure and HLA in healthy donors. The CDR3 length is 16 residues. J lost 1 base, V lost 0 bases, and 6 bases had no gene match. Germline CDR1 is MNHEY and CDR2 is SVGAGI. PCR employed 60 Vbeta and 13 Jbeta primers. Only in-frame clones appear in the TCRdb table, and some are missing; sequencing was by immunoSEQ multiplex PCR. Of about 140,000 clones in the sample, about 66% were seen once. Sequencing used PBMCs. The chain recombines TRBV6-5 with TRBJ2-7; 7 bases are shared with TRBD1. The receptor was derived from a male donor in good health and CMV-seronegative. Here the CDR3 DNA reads TGTGCCAGCAGTTACTCGATAACAGGGGAATCCTACGAGCAGTACTTC. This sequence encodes CASSYSITGESYEQYF.